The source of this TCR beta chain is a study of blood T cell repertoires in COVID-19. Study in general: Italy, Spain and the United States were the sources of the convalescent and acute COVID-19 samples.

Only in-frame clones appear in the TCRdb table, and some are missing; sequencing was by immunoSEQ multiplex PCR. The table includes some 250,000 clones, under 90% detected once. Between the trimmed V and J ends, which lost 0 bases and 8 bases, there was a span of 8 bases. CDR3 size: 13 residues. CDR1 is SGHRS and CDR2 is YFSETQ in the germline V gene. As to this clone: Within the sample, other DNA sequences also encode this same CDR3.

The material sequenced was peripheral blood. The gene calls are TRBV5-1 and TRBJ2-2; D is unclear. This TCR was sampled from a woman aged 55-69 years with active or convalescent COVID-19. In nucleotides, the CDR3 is TGCGCCAGCAGCTTGGGAGGCGCGGGGGAGCTGTTTTTT. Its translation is CASSLGGAGELFF.